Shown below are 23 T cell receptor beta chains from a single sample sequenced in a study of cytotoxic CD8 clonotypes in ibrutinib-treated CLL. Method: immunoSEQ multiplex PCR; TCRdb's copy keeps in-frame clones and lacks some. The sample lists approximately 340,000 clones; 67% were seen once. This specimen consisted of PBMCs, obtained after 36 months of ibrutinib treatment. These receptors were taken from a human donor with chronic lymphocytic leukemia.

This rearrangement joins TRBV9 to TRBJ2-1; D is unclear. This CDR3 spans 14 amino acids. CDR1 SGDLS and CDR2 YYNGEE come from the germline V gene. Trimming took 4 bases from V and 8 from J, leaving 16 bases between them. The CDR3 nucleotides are TGTGCCAGCAGCCAGCAATCGACGCTGGATGAGCAGTTCTTC. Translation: CASSQQSTLDEQFF.

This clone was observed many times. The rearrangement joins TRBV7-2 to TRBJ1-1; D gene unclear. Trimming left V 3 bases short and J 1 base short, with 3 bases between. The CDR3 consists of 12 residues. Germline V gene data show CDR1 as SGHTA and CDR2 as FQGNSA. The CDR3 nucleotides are TGTGCCAGCAGCTTTTCGAACACTGAAGCTTTCTTT. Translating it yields CASSFSNTEAFF.

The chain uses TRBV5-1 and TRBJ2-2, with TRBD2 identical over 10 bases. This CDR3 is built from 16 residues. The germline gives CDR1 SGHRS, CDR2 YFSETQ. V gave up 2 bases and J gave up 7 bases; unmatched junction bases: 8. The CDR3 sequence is CASSFDLAGVIGELFF. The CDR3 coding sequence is TGCGCCAGCAGCTTTGATCTAGCGGGAGTTATCGGGGAGCTGTTTTTT. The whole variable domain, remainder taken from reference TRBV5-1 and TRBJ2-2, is KAGVTQTPRYLIKTRGQQVTLSCSPISGHRSVSWYQQTPGQGLQFLFEYFSETQRNKGNFPGRFSGRQFSNSRSEMNVSTLELGDSALYLCASSFDLAGVIGELFFGEGSRLTVL.

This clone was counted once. For the CDR3, the DNA is TGTGCCAGCAGTTTAACGACAGGGGGATGGTGGAAAAACATTCAGTACTTC. Translating gives CASSLTTGGWWKNIQYF. The chain joins TRBV28 to TRBJ2-4; 9 bases align to TRBD1. This CDR3 spans 17 amino acids. With 2 bases clipped from V and 4 bases from J, the junction kept 9 bases outside the gene matches. Germline V gene lookup returns CDR1 MDHEN and CDR2 SYDVKM.

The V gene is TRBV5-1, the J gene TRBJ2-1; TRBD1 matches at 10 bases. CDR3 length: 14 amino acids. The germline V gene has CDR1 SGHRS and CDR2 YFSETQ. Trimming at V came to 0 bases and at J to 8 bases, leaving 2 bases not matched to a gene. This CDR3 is CASSLGDRGYEQFF. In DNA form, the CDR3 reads TGCGCCAGCAGCTTGGGGGACAGGGGTTATGAGCAGTTCTTC.

CDR3 in DNA: TGTGCCACCAGCAGAGATGTTTGGGGGCGGCGGGCTGAAGCTTTCTTT. Protein sequence: CATSRDVWGRRAEAFF. The chain has TRBV15 and TRBJ1-1; D may be TRBD1 (6 bases). Germline V lookup: CDR1 LNHNV, CDR2 YYDKDF (reference sequence). Trimming cost V 0 bases and J 6 bases, with 17 bases left between them. CDR3 length: 16 residues.

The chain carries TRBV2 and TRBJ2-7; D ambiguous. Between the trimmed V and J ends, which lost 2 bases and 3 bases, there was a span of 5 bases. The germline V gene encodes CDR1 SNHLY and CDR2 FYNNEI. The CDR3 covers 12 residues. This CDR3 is CASSELIYEQYF. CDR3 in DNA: TGTGCCAGCAGTGAACTGATCTACGAGCAGTACTTC. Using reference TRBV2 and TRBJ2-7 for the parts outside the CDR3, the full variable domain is EPEVTQTPSHQVTQMGQEVILRCVPISNHLYFYWYRQILGQKVEFLVSFYNNEISEKSEIFDDQFSVERPDGSNFTLKIRSTKLEDSAMYFCASSELIYEQYFGPGTRLTVT.

The DNA of the CDR3 is TGTGCCAGCAGCCAAGGCCGCGGAGGGATTTCCAACTATGGCTACACCTTC. This codes for CASSQGRGGISNYGYTF. The chain recombines TRBV4-2 with TRBJ1-2; D call uncertain. The CDR3 has 17 residues. The ends were cut back, 1 base at V and 2 bases at J, with 17 bases in the middle. CDR1 and CDR2 (germline): LGHNA, YNFKEQ.

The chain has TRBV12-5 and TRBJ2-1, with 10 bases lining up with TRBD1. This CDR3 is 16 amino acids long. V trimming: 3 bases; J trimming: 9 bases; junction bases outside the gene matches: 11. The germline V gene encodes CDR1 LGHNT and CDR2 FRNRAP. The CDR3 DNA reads TGTGCTAGTGGTTTTACTACGGGACAGGGGACTTTTGAGCAGTTCTTC. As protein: CASGFTTGQGTFEQFF.

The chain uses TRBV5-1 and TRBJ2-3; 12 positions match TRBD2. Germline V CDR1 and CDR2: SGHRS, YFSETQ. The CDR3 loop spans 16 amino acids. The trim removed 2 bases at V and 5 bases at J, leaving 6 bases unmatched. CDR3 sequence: CASSLALAGGLDTQYF. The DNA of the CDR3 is TGCGCCAGCAGCTTAGCTCTAGCGGGGGGGCTAGATACGCAGTATTTT. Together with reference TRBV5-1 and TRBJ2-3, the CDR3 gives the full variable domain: KAGVTQTPRYLIKTRGQQVTLSCSPISGHRSVSWYQQTPGQGLQFLFEYFSETQRNKGNFPGRFSGRQFSNSRSEMNVSTLELGDSALYLCASSLALAGGLDTQYFGPGTRLTVL.

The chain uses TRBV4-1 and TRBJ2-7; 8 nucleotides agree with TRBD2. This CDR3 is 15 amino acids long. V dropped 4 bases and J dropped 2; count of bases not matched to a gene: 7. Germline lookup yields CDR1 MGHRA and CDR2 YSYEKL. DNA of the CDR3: TGCGCCAGCAGCCCTAATAGCGGGGAAACCTACGAGCAGTACTTC. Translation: CASSPNSGETYEQYF.

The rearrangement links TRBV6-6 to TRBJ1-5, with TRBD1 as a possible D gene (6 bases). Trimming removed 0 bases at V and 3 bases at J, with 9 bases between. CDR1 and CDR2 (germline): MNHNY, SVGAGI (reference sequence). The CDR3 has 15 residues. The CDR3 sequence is CASSYSGGPNQPQHF. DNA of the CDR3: TGTGCCAGCAGTTACTCGGGGGGGCCCAATCAGCCCCAGCATTTT.

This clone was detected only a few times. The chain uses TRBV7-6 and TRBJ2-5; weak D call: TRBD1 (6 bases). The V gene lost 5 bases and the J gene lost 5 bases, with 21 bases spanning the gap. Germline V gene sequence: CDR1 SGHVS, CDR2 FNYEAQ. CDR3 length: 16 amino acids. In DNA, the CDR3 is TGTGCCAGCAGCATCCAAAGACAGGCCCTAGGGGAGACCCAGTACTTC. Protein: CASSIQRQALGETQYF.

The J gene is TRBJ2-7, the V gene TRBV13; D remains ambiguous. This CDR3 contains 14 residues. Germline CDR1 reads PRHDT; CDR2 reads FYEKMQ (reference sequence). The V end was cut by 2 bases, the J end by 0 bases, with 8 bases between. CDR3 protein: CASSLSGRSYEQYF. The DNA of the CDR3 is TGTGCCAGCAGCTTATCCGGCCGCTCCTACGAGCAGTACTTC.

CDR3 protein: CASSRMGQGAGTDTQYF. CDR3 in DNA: TGCGCCAGCAGCCGGATGGGACAGGGGGCCGGCACAGATACGCAGTATTTT. V gene TRBV5-1 combines with J gene TRBJ2-3; 12 bases are a match to TRBD1. Germline CDR1 and CDR2: SGHRS and YFSETQ. CDR3 length equals 17 residues. With 4 bases clipped from V and 1 base from J, the junction kept 7 bases outside the gene matches.

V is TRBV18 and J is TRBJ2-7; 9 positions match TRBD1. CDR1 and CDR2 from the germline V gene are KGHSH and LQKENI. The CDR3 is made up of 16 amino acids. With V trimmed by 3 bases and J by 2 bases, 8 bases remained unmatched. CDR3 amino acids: CASSPFTGGATYEQYF. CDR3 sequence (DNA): TGTGCCAGCTCACCTTTTACAGGGGGCGCGACCTACGAGCAGTACTTC.

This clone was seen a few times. The CDR3 DNA sequence: TGCGCCAGCAGCCAAGATTACCGAAGCACAGATACGCAGTATTTT. Its translation is CASSQDYRSTDTQYF. The chain employs TRBV4-1 and TRBJ2-3; the D is unclear. There are 15 residues in the CDR3. Germline CDR1 reads MGHRA; CDR2 reads YSYEKL. V shed 0 bases and J shed 0 bases, with 7 bases lying between them.

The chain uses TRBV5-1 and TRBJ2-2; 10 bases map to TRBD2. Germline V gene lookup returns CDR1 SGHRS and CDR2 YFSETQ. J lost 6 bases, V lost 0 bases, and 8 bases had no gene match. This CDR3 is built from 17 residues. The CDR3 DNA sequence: TGCGCCAGCAGCTTGGAGGCTAGCGGGAGTGTACCCGGGGAGCTGTTTTTT. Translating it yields CASSLEASGSVPGELFF.

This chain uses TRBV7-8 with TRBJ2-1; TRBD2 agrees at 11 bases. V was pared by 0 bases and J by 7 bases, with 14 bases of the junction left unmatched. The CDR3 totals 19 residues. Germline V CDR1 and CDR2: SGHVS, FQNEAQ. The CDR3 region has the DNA TGTGCCAGCAGCTTAGCGCTCGGAGGTGTAGCGGGAGGGCAAAATGAGCAGTTCTTC. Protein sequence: CASSLALGGVAGGQNEQFF.

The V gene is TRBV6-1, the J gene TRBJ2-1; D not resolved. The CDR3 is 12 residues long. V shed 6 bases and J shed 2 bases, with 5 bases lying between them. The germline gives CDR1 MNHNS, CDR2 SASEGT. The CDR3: CASRTAYNEQFF. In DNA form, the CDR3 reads TGTGCCAGCAGGACCGCCTACAATGAGCAGTTCTTC.

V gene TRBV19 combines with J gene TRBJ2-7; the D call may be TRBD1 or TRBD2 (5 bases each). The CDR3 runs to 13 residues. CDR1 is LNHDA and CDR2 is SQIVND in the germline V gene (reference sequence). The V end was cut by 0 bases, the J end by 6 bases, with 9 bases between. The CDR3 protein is CASSIERGAEQYF. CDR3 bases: TGTGCCAGTAGTATAGAGAGGGGAGCCGAGCAGTACTTC.

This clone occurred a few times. Here the CDR3 reads CASSESRAPSGNTIYF. In DNA, the CDR3 is TGTGCCAGCAGTGAATCGCGGGCTCCGTCTGGAAACACCATATATTTT. The rearrangement links TRBV2 to TRBJ1-3; D is undetermined. Germline-derived CDR1 and CDR2 are SNHLY and FYNNEI. The CDR3 extends over 16 amino acids. V was pared by 2 bases and J by 1 base, with 12 bases between.

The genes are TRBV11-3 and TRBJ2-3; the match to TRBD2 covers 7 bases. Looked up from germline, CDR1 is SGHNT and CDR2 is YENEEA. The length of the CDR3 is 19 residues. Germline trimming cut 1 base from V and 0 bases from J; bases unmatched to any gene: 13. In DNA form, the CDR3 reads TGTGCCAGCAGCTTAGGGCGAGTACTAGCGAGAAGAAGCACAGATACGCAGTATTTT. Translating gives CASSLGRVLARRSTDTQYF.